This TCR beta chain was obtained from a study of naive CD8 T cells in extremely preterm neonates. Study outcomes and limitations: Compared with older groups, preterm CDR3s were shorter, with fewer N additions and less trimming.

Peripheral blood came from healthy approximately 15-56 month-old surgical children and healthy nonsmoking adults. The sample holds sorted live naive CD8+ CD45RA+CCR7+ T cells. Points on this clone: Its antigen remains unknown.

Method: immunoSEQ multiplex PCR; TCRdb's copy keeps in-frame clones and lacks some. Of about 7,000 clones listed, 98% are singletons. The receptor comes from a human donor in good health. Input material: naive CD8+ T cells from blood.

The CDR3 DNA reads as TGTGCCAGCAGTTTATCACAAGGGGCCTCTGAAGCTTTCTTT. Translated, it gives CASSLSQGASEAFF. The gene calls are TRBV27 and TRBJ1-1; tentative D call: TRBD1 (5 bases). The CDR3 is made up of 14 amino acids. CDR1 is MNHEY and CDR2 is SMNVEV in the germline V gene (reference sequence). V shed 0 bases and J shed 6 bases, with 11 bases lying between them.